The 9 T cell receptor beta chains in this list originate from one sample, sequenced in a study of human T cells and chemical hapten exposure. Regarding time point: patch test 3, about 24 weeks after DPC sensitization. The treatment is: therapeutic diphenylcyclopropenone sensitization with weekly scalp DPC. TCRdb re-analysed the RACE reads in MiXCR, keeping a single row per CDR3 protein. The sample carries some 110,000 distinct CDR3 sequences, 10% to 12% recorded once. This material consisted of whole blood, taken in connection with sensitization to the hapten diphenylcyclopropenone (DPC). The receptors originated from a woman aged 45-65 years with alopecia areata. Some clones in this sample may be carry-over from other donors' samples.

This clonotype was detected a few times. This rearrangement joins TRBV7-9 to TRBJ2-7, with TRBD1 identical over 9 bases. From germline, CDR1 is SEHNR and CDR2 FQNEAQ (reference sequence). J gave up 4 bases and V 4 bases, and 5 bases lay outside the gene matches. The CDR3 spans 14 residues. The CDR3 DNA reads TGTGCCAGCAGCTGGGACAGGGCAGAGTACGAGCAGTACTTC. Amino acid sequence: CASSWDRAEYEQYF.

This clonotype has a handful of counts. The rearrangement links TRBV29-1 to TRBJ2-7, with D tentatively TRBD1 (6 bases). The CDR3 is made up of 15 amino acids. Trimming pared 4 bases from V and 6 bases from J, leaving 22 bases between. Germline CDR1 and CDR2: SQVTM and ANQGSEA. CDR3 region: CSVGGGASSRGEQYF. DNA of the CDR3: TGCAGCGTTGGTGGGGGCGCGTCGTCAAGGGGCGAGCAGTACTTC.

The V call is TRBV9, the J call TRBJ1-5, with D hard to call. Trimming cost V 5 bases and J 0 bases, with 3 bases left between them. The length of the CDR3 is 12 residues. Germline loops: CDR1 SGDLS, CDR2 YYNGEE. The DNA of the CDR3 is TGTGCCAGCAGTAATAGCAATCAGCCCCAGCATTTT. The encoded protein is CASSNSNQPQHF.

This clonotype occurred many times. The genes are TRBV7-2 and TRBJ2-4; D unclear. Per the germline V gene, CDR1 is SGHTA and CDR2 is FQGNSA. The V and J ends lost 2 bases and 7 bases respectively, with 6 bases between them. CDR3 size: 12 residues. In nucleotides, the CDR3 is TGTGCCAGCAGCTTATACGCGAACATTCAGTACTTC. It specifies CASSLYANIQYF. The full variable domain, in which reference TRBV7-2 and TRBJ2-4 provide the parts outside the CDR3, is GAGVSQSPSNKVTEKGKDVELRCDPISGHTALYWYRQSLGQGLEFLIYFQGNSAPDKSGLPSDRFSAERTGGSVSTLTIQRTQQEDSAVYLCASSLYANIQYFGAGTRLSVL.

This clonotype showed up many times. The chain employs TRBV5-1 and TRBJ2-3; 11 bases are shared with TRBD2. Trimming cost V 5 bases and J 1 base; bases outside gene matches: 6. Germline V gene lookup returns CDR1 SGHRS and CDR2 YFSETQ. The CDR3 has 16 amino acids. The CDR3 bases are TGCGCCAGCAGACGGGGGACTAGCGGAGGCACAGATACGCAGTATTTT. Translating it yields CASRRGTSGGTDTQYF.

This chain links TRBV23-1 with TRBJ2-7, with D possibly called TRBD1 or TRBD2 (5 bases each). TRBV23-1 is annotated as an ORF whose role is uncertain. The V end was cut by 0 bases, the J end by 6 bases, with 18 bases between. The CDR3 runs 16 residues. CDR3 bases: TGCGCCAGCAGTCAATCTACGGGGCGCGAACCCTCCGAGCAGTACTTC. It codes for CASSQSTGREPSEQYF.

CDR3 in DNA: TGTGCCAGCAGGCGCGACAGATCCAATCAGCCCCAGCATTTT. Translating gives CASRRDRSNQPQHF. This sequence joins TRBV6-2 or TRBV6-3 and TRBJ1-5, with D maybe TRBD1 (5 bases). The germline V gene has CDR1 MNHEY and CDR2 SVGEGT. Trimming pared 6 bases from V and 3 bases from J, leaving 12 bases between. This CDR3 region has 14 residues.

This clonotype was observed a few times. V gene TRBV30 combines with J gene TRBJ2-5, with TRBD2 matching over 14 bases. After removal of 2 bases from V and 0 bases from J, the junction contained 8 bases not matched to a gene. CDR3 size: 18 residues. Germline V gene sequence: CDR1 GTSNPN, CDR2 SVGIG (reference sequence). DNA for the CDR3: TGTGCCTGGAGTCCTCCGACTAGCGGGAGGGCCAACCAAGAGACCCAGTACTTC. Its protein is CAWSPPTSGRANQETQYF.

The CDR3 is CASSQRAGGLVKQYF. The CDR3 nucleotides are TGTGCCAGCAGCCAAAGAGCGGGAGGCCTGGTAAAGCAGTATTTT. The chain has TRBV3-1 and TRBJ2-3; TRBD2 aligns across 9 bases. The V gene's germline CDR1 is LGHDT and CDR2 YNNKEL (reference sequence). The CDR3 spans 15 residues. After removal of 2 bases from V and 11 bases from J, the junction contained 11 bases not matched to a gene.